This T cell receptor (beta chain) was retrieved from a study of cytomegalovirus exposure and HLA in healthy donors (TCRdb year 2017). Background for the entire study: An earlier analysis of some 600 of the donors reported about 260 Gb of sequence data and around 110 million unique TCR beta sequences obtained from some 200 million T cells. To predict cytomegalovirus infection status, the study combined high-throughput TCR immunosequencing, statistical association of individual TCRs with disease status, and machine learning. A later analysis re-analyzed previously published TCR beta repertoires from 650 to 800 donors and added high-resolution HLA genotyping to study TCR occurrence patterns. The aim of the study was to test whether cataloging public T cell receptors could identify signatures of past pathogen exposure. HLA typing included class I and class II loci at four-digit resolution. Rather than drawing on any new phenotypic data, the later analysis identified candidate immune exposures from TCR beta sequences and the way those sequences occurred across donors. Of the 300 to 450 genotyped donors, approximately 81% were placed in the genetic ancestry cluster associated with self-reported Caucasian donors. A separate validation cohort of 100 to 150 different subjects was used in addition to the 666-subject first cohort. An earlier analysis of 500 to 750 of the donors applied high-throughput TCR beta sequencing to assess whether each TCR beta V gene segment acted as functional or pseudogenic. An early release covering roughly 600 HLA-typed donors comprised about 300 gigabases of sequencing data and 85 million to 100 million unique TCR sequences. A later genetic analysis used genome-wide SNP genotypes for about 65% of the 666 donors, treating that subset as a discovery cohort. Donor age, sex, ethnicity and CMV serostatus were compiled alongside the repertoire data. Several DR-DQ haplotypes were handled as single units for association and clustering because linkage in the cohort was strong. Across 300 to 400 genotyped donors of the cohort, an average of 235,054 unique TCR beta nucleotide sequences per donor were sequenced, and around 19% of those sequences were non-productive. Every repertoire in the discovery cohort had been generated on one and the same sequencing platform. The number of donors typed differed by locus, with about 629-640 for A, B, C, DRB1 and DQB1, over 500 for DQA1, over 600 for DPA1, and approximately 470 for DPB1. Using immunosequencing, the study profiled T cell repertoires from about 620 subjects and related those repertoires to cytomegalovirus serostatus. General conclusions and limits of the study: A few of the identified cytomegalovirus-associated TCR beta chains were confirmed in vitro to be specific for cytomegalovirus antigens. In a later analysis, several top co-occurrence clusters were reported to appear linked to parvovirus B19, influenza, CMV and Epstein-Barr virus. Linkage disequilibrium might explain the correlated functional status among segregating V segments, but an unknown experimental factor could not be excluded. It was suggested by the authors that the approach could potentially be generalized to other disease states and immunological phenotypes. A further reported finding was that TCR beta sequences accurately predicted the HLA-A and HLA-B alleles for most subjects in the first cohort. When HLA alleles, especially DR and DQ, strongly co-occurred, attributing TCR associations to individual alleles was difficult. The 87-base-pair reads could not distinguish some IMGT-functional V segments, including TRBV6-2 and TRBV6-3, so those segments were excluded. V-gene and J-gene trimming of TCR beta chains was associated with a missense DCLRE1C variant in a later genetic analysis, and the association was replicated in an independent cohort. Compared with equally common non-associated chains, HLA-associated TCR beta chains in a later analysis were more clonally expanded and had lower generation probabilities. The classifier was reported to diagnose cytomegalovirus status with high specificity and sensitivity in both the original cohort and the validation cohort. Because HLA typing was unavailable for some donors at each locus, only the typed subset was used in association tests. Only TCR beta chains were sequenced in this cohort, and the absence of alpha or paired-chain data limited detectable features. In a later analysis, some 17,000 TCR beta sequences were associated with specific HLA alleles at a false discovery rate of 0.05. Compared with the approximately 670-donor mean, donors in an Asian-associated ancestry cluster had fewer N-insertions in productive TCRs, according to a later genetic analysis. Over 15 rarely observed V segments, including chromosome 9 orphons, were excluded from the earlier analysis of approximately 500 of the donors because counts were too low. According to a later analysis, TCR association rates differed among HLA loci, with DRB1 alleles showing the most associated TCRs and HLA-C alleles showing the fewest. The sequencing pipeline was judged likely to have produced a cluster of highly shared sequence variants as a technical artifact. Broadly in line with IMGT annotations, most TCR beta V segments showed up in productive rearrangements about 87% or about 30% of the time in an earlier analysis of roughly 590 of the donors. In the study, some 160 TCR beta chains were listed as associated with cytomegalovirus. Across donors, most TCR sequences were observed very rarely, whereas some public TCRs were present in many individuals. A later analysis found that most CMV-associated TCR beta chains appeared HLA-restricted, with HLA associations seemingly driven largely by CMV exposure. The only immune exposure information available for the cohort was CMV serostatus. Sequencing depth was assumed to be roughly uniform across donors in the presence/absence analyses, though that assumption may not hold.

From its cysteine to its phenylalanine, the CDR3 spans 15 amino acids. Only the CDR3 part of the read is kept: 45 bases, read in frame from the first base. The germline V gene sets CDR1 to MDHEN and CDR2 to SYDVKM. After removal of 2 bases from V and 9 bases from J, the junction retains 10 bases not matched to a gene. The cohort comprised 666 healthy bone marrow donors. Cohort members were all nominally healthy when sampled, although unrecorded immune exposures were likely present. The donor was CMV seronegative and was included in the group of a few hundred seronegative cohort members. A peripheral blood sample was provided by each donor, and peripheral blood mononuclear cells were used for TCR beta sequencing. The Qiagen DNeasy Blood Extraction Kit was used to extract genomic DNA from the blood cell samples. The receptor library was made with the immunoSEQ multiplex PCR assay. The multiplex PCR relied on a mix of 60 forward primers for TCR Vbeta segments and 13 reverse primers for TCR Jbeta segments. Amplification of the CDR3 region of rearranged TCR beta genes was performed with a multiplex PCR assay on genomic DNA. The amplified TCR beta libraries were sequenced on the Illumina HiSeq System as 87-base-pair reads. The authors processed their data as follows. In a later analysis, 77 million or so unique TCR beta chains were counted across the 500 to 700 repertoires, and roughly 10 million of these chains were shared by at least two donors. Raw reads were error-corrected and collapsed into unique sequences by a nearest-neighbor algorithm in which closely related sequences were merged to remove PCR and sequencing errors. V, D and J gene segments were assigned by aligning CDR3 sequences to IMGT reference sequences. For a sequence to be retained, a match of at least six nucleotides to both a V gene segment and a J gene segment was required. Rearrangements were classified as productive when the CDR3 lacked stop codons and remained in frame with V and J, and all other rearrangements were classified as non-productive. CDR3 was defined according to IMGT convention as the region running from the second conserved V-encoded cysteine to the conserved J-encoded phenylalanine. In an earlier analysis of 550 to 650 of the donors, sequences lacking an unambiguous match to a single V gene segment were excluded. An earlier analysis of some 500 of the donors classified V segments as functional when productive rearrangements were above 56.7% and as segregating when the standard deviation between donors was above 5%. To diagnose cytomegalovirus status from the catalog of TCR beta chain sequences, a statistical classification framework was built. V and J gene assignment, in a later analysis, came from comparing TCR nucleotide sequences with IMGT/GENE-DB human TR gene sequences. Using the TCRdist pipeline, a later analysis assigned CDR3 sequences along with most-parsimonious VDJ recombination scenarios. In a later analysis, every TCR beta chain was defined by the combination of its CDR3 amino acid sequence and its V-gene family, and reads without a unique V-gene family were dropped. As a way to deal with suspected cross-contamination and a sequencing artifact, a later analysis dropped hundreds of nucleotide sequences that were highly shared and had low generation probability. In a later analysis, a clonal expansion index for each public chain was calculated from normalized within-repertoire ranks of inferred template counts. In a later analysis, generation probabilities were computed with a VDJ recombination model fitted to out-of-frame rearrangements, and the resulting probabilities were checked against IGoR. Hypergeometric tests were used in a later analysis to score TCR-TCR, TCR-HLA and TCR-CMV co-occurrence, with a repertoire-size bias correction applied to the TCR pairs. To estimate false discovery rates, a later analysis permuted the HLA or CMV assignments 20 times. In a later analysis, co-occurring TCRs were grouped with DBSCAN, and TCRdist sequence similarity was added when clustering was performed within HLA-allele-positive subsets. For co-occurrence clustering, repertoires with fewer than 30,000 or more than 120,000 public chains were excluded, along with 4 to 6 repertoires with anomalous nucleotide sharing. Not all clones reach the TCRdb copy of this immuneACCESS table, which keeps in-frame sequences only. Checked studies attribute under half of the gap to unresolved V genes and leave the rest unexplained. V, J and clone size are those of that table, while D and trimming were read from the DNA. The sample has 130,000 or so clones on record, around 73% of them singletons. In total, the top ten clones hold about 1.3% of the sample.

About this clone: It has no known antigen specificity. No qualities accompany the bases; no much larger clone lies one base away.

This chain joins TRBV28 to TRBJ2-5; 9 central bases correspond to TRBD2. The sample comprised PBMCs. This sequence was found in a man aged 45-60 years in good health and CMV-seronegative. The CDR3 protein is CASSLRAGGLVSQYF. The sequenced DNA is TGTGCCAGCAGTTTACGTGCGGGAGGGCTTGTGTCCCAGTACTTC. Full variable domain (CDR3 extended with the reference TRBV28 and TRBJ2-5 proteins): DVKVTQSSRYLVKRTGEKVFLECVQDMDHENMFWYRQDPGLGLRLIYFSYDVKMKEKGDIPEGYSVSREKKERFSLILESASTNQTSMYLCASSLRAGGLVSQYFGPGTRLLVL.